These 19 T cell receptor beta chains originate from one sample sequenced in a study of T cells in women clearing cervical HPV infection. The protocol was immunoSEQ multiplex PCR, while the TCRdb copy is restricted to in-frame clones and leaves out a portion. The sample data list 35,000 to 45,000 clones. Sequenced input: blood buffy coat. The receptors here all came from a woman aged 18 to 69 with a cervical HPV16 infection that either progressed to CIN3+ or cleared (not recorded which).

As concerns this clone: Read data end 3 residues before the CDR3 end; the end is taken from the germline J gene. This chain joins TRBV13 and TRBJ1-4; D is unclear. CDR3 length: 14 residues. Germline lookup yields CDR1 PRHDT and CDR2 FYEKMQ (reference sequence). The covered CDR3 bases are TGTGCCAGCAACGCCGGGTCCTTAAGGTCACCA. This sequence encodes CASNAGSLRSP. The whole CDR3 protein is CASNAGSLRSPLFF.

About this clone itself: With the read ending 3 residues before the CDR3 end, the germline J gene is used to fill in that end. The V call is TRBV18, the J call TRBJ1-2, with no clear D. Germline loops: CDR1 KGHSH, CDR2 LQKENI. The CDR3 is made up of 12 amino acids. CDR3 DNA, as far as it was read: TGTGCCAGCTCACCGCCAGGAGAGAGC. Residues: CASSPPGES. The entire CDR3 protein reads CASSPPGESYTF.

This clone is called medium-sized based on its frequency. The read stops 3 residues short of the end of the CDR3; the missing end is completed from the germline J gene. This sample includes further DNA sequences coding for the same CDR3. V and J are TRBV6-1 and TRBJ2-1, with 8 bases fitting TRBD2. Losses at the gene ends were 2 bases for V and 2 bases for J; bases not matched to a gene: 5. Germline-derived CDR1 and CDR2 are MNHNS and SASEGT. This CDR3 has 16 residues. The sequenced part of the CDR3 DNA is TGTGCCAGCAGTGAACGGGGCGGGGGGACCTACAATGAG. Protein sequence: CASSERGGGTYNE. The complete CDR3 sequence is CASSERGGGTYNEQFF.

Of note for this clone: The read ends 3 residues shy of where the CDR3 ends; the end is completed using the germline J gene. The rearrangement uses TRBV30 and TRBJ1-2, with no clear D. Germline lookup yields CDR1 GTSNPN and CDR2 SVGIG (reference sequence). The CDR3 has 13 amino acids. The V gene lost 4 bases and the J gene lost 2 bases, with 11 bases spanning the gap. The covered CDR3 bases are TGTGCCTGGACCCTGTCGTCGAACTATGGC. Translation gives CAWTLSSNYG. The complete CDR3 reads CAWTLSSNYGYTF.

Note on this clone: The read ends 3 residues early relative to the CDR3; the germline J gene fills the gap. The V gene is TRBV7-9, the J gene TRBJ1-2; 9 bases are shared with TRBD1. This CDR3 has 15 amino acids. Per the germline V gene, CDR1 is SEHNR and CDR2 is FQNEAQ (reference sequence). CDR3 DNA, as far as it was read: TGTGCCAGCAGCCCGGGACAGGGTCTAGCCTACGAC. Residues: CASSPGQGLAYD. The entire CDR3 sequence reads CASSPGQGLAYDYTF.

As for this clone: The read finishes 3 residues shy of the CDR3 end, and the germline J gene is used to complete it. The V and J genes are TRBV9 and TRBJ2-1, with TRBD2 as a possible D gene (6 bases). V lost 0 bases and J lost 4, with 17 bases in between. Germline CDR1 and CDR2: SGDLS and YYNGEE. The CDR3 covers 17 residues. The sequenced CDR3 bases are TGTGCCAGCAGCGTAGCCGGGACTCAGACCTTTTACAATGAG. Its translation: CASSVAGTQTFYNE. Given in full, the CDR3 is CASSVAGTQTFYNEQFF. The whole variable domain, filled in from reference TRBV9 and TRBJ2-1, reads DSGVTQTPKHLITATGQRVTLRCSPRSGDLSVYWYQQSLDQGLQFLIQYYNGEERAKGNILERFSAQQFPDLHSELNLSSLELGDSALYFCASSVAGTQTFYNEQFFGPGTRLTVL.

The CDR3 here is CAPTPGAGEGTDTQYF. Partial CDR3 DNA: TGCGCCCCCACCCCTGGTGCGGGAGAAGGGACAGATACG. The J gene is TRBJ2-3, the V gene TRBV5-1; TRBD2 matches 7 bases. The read ends 3 residues shy of where the CDR3 ends; the end is completed using the germline J gene. Germline V gives CDR1 SGHRS, CDR2 YFSETQ. V shed 10 bases and J 3 bases; nucleotides not matched to a gene: 17. The CDR3 length is 16 residues.

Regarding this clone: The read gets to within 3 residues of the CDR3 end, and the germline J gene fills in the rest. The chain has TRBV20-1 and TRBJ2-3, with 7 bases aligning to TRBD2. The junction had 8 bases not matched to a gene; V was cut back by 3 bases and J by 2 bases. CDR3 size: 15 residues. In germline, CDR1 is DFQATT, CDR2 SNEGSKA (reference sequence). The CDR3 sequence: CSAREYTSVTDTQYF. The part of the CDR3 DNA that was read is TGCAGTGCTAGGGAATATACTAGCGTCACAGATACG.

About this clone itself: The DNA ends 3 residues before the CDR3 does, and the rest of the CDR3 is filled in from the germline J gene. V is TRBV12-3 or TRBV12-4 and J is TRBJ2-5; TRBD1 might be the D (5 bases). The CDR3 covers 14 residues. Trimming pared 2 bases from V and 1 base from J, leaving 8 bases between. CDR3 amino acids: CASSLPDTQETQYF. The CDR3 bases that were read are TGTGCCAGCAGTTTACCGGACACCCAAGAGACC.

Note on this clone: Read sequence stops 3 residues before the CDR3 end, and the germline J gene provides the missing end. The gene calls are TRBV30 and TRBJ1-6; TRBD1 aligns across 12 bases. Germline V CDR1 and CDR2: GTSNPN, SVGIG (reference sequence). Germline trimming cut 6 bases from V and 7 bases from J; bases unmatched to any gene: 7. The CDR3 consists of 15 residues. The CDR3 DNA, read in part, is TGTGCCTGTGCCCGGGACAGGGGGCTAAATTCACCC. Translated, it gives CACARDRGLNSP. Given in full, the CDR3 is CACARDRGLNSPLHF.

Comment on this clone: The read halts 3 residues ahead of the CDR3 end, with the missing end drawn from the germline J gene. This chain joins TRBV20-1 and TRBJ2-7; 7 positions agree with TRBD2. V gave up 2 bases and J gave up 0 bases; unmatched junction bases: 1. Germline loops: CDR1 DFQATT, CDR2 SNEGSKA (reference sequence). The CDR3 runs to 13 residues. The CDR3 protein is CSARLADSYEQYF. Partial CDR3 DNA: TGCAGTGCTAGACTAGCGGACTCCTACGAG.

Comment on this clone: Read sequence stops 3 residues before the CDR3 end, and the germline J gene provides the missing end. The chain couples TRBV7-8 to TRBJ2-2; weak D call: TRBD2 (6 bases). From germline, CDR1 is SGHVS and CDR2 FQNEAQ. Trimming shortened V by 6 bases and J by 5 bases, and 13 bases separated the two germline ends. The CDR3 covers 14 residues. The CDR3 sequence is CASRGPGRTGELFF. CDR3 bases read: TGTGCCAGCAGGGGCCCGGGGAGGACCGGGGAG.

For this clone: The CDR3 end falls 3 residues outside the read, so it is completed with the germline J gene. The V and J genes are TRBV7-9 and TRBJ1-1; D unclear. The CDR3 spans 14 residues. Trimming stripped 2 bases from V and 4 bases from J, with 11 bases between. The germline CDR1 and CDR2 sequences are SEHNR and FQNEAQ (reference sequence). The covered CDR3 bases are TGTGCCAGCAGCTTATGGACTGAGGGCACTGAA. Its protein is CASSLWTEGTE. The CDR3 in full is CASSLWTEGTEAFF.

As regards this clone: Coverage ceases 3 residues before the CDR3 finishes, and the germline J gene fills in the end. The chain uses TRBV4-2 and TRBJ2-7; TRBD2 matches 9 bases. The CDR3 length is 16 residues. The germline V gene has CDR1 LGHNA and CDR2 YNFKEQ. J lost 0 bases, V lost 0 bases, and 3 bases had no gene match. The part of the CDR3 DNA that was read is TGTGCCAGCAGCCAAGAACTAGCGGGTACCTCCTACGAG. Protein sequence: CASSQELAGTSYE. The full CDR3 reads CASSQELAGTSYEQYF.

The sequenced CDR3 bases are TGTGCCTGGAGTTCACCGACAGGGCTAGCTTACGAG. Translating it yields CAWSSPTGLAYE. The CDR3 in its entirety is CAWSSPTGLAYEQYF. The rearrangement uses TRBV30 and TRBJ2-7; TRBD1 agrees at 7 bases. Read data end 3 residues before the CDR3 end; the end is taken from the germline J gene. With V trimmed by 2 bases and J by 4 bases, 11 bases remained unmatched. This CDR3 has 15 amino acids. CDR1 is GTSNPN, CDR2 SVGIG, per germline (reference sequence).

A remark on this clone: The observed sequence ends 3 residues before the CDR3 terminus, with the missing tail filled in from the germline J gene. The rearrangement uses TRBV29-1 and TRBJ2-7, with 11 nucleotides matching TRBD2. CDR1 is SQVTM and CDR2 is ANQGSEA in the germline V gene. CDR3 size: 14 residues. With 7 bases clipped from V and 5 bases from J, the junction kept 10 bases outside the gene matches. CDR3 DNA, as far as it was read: TGCAGCGGCCTGATACTAGCGGGAGTAAACGAG. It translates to CSGLILAGVNE. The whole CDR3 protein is CSGLILAGVNEQYF.

The sequenced part of the CDR3 DNA is TGTGCCTGGAGTGTACCGGGGATGGACCAGCCC. It codes for CAWSVPGMDQP. The CDR3 in full is CAWSVPGMDQPQHF. The chain couples TRBV30 to TRBJ1-5; D not certain. The missing CDR3 end, 3 residues past where the read stops, is filled in from the germline J gene. Germline V CDR1 and CDR2: GTSNPN, SVGIG (reference sequence). CDR3 length: 14 amino acids. Trimming cost V 0 bases and J 7 bases, with 13 bases left between them.

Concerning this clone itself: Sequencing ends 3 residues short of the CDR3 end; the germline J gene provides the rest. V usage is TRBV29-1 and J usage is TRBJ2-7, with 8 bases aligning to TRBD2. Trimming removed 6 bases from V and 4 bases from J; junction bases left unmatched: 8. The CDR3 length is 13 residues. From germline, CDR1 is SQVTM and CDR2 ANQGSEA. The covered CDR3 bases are TGCAGCGTACGAGCGGGAGTAGGGTACGAG. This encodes CSVRAGVGYE. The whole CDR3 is CSVRAGVGYEQYF.

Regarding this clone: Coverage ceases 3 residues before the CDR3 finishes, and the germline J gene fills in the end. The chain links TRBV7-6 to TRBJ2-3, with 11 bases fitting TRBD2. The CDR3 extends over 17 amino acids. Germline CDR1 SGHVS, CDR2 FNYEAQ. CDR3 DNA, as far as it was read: TGTGCCAGCAGTCATGGACTAGCGGGTTCGACCCGGGAGACG. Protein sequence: CASSHGLAGSTRET. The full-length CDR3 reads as CASSHGLAGSTRETQYF.